One T cell receptor beta chain is described in this entry. Antigen specificity is unknown. It was with 60 Vbeta and 13 Jbeta primers that the PCR ran. Assay used: immunoSEQ multiplex PCR; TCRdb lists only in-frame clones, some missing. The listing records approximately 150,000 clones. This sample was taken from a study of cytomegalovirus exposure and HLA in healthy donors. Regarding the study as a whole: TCR association rates varied by HLA locus in a later analysis, with DRB1 highest and HLA-C lowest. Across all donors, roughly uniform sequencing depth was an assumption of the presence/absence analyses. Whilst most TCR sequences proved rare, a subset of public TCRs occurred across many donors.

Trimming cost V 6 bases and J 0 bases, with 9 bases left between them. Germline assignment: CDR1 ENHRY and CDR2 SYGVKD. CDR3 length: 14 amino acids. The sequenced material came from PBMCs. The chain joins TRBV10-3 to TRBJ1-3; D remains unclear. This TCR came from a woman in her thirties or forties in good health and CMV-seronegative. CDR3 in amino acids: CAIRSVLSGNTIYF. The CDR3 DNA is TGTGCCATCAGGTCAGTTCTCTCTGGAAACACCATATATTTT.